This is a list of T cell receptor beta chains from one sample in a study of blood T cell repertoires in COVID-19. Assay used: immunoSEQ multiplex PCR; TCRdb lists only in-frame clones, some missing. The profile shows about 29,000 clones, 80% to 90% of them singletons. The sequencing input was peripheral blood. The receptors originated from an older man with acute or convalescent COVID-19. Each CDR3 is given with its conserved first and last residue. D genes are given only for firm matches. A row's size may be missing; if present it is once, few, many or a size class.

few	.	TRBJ1-5	TRBV28	CASSMGVWAGVNNQPQHF	TGTGCCAGCAGTATGGGTGTGTGGGCAGGGGTCAACAATCAGCCCCAGCATTTT
.	.	TRBJ2-3	TRBV7-2	CASSLSPDTDTQYF	TGTGCCAGCAGCTTAAGTCCAGACACAGATACGCAGTATTTT
.	TRBD2	TRBJ2-1	TRBV27	CASSLAGGSYNEQFF	TGTGCCAGCAGCCTCGCGGGGGGCTCCTACAATGAGCAGTTCTTC
once	.	TRBJ1-4	TRBV24-1	CATSEGGEAREKLFF	TGTGCCACCAGTGAAGGGGGGGAGGCACGCGAAAAACTGTTTTTT
.	TRBD2	TRBJ2-3	TRBV18	CASSLAGDTDTQYF	TGTGCCAGCTCCCTAGCGGGGGACACAGATACGCAGTATTTT
.	TRBD1	TRBJ1-2	TRBV6-5	CASSYEGQGTGYTF	TGTGCCAGCAGTTATGAGGGACAGGGGACCGGCTACACCTTC
.	TRBD1	TRBJ1-5	TRBV4-1	CASSPLQGVGQPQHF	TGCGCCAGCAGCCCTCTACAGGGGGTTGGTCAGCCCCAGCATTTT
.	TRBD1	TRBJ1-2	TRBV19	CASKPGQVHYGYTF	TGTGCCTCAAAGCCGGGACAGGTCCACTATGGCTACACCTTC
.	.	TRBJ2-1	TRBV5-8	CASSFLRLENENEQFF	TGTGCCAGCAGCTTCCTTCGCCTAGAAAACGAGAATGAGCAGTTCTTC
.	.	TRBJ1-1	TRBV28	CASKTSREAFF	TGTGCCAGCAAGACAAGCCGGGAAGCTTTCTTT
.	.	TRBJ2-2	TRBV24-1	CATSDSGTPNTGELFF	TGTGCCACCAGTGATTCCGGGACACCTAACACCGGGGAGCTGTTTTTT
.	TRBD1	TRBJ1-6	TRBV7-9	CASSSWTGYNSPLHF	TGTGCCAGCAGCTCCTGGACAGGATATAATTCACCCCTCCACTTT
few	.	TRBJ2-1	TRBV19	CASSKESSYNEQFF	TGTGCCAGTAGTAAGGAGAGCTCCTACAATGAGCAGTTCTTC
.	.	TRBJ2-3	TRBV12-3/TRBV12-4	CASSSTYGNTQYF	TGTGCCAGCAGCTCCACCTACGGTAATACGCAGTATTTT
.	TRBD2	TRBJ2-5	TRBV6-2/TRBV6-3	CASSRILADQETQYF	TGTGCCAGCAGTCGAATACTAGCGGACCAAGAGACCCAGTACTTC
.	.	TRBJ2-7	TRBV3-1/TRBV3-2	CASSQDQVSYEQYF	TGTGCCAGCAGCCAAGATCAGGTCTCCTACGAGCAGTACTTC
.	TRBD2	TRBJ2-5	TRBV4-1	CASSHHGTSQETQYF	TGCGCCAGCAGCCATCACGGGACTAGCCAGGAGACCCAGTACTTC
.	TRBD1	TRBJ2-7	TRBV2	CASTDRGLEQYF	TGTGCCAGCACGGACAGGGGCCTCGAGCAGTACTTC
.	.	TRBJ2-3	TRBV19	CASTAGEITDTQYF	TGTGCCAGTACCGCCGGAGAGATCACAGATACGCAGTATTTT
.	TRBD2	TRBJ2-5	TRBV5-1	CASSFFTSGGAETQYF	TGCGCCAGCAGCTTCTTTACTAGCGGGGGGGCGGAGACCCAGTACTTC
.	TRBD1	TRBJ2-7	TRBV7-9	CASSSGQGLTYEQYF	TGTGCCAGCAGCTCGGGACAGGGTTTAACCTACGAGCAGTACTTC
.	.	TRBJ1-2	TRBV30	CAWSVIRGYGYTF	TGTGCCTGGAGTGTAATACGGGGCTATGGCTACACCTTC
once	.	TRBJ1-1	TRBV5-4	CASSFPGITEAFF	TGTGCCAGCAGCTTCCCGGGGATCACTGAAGCTTTCTTT
.	.	TRBJ1-6	TRBV18	CASRPSLGGDNSPLHF	TGTGCCAGCAGACCGTCCTTGGGAGGGGATAATTCACCCCTCCACTTT
.	.	TRBJ1-4	TRBV5-5	CASSLPVSNEKLFF	TGTGCCAGCAGCTTGCCGGTGTCTAATGAAAAACTGTTTTTT
.	TRBD2	TRBJ2-3	TRBV10-3	CATQGLAGGFADTQYF	TGTGCCACCCAGGGGCTAGCGGGGGGGTTCGCAGATACGCAGTATTTT
.	.	TRBJ1-6	TRBV6-4	CASRGREDDNSPLHF	TGTGCCAGCAGGGGCCGGGAGGATGATAATTCACCCCTCCACTTT
.	TRBD1	TRBJ2-1	TRBV10-3	CAISEGTGAYNEQFF	TGTGCCATCAGTGAGGGGACAGGAGCTTACAATGAGCAGTTCTTC
.	TRBD1	TRBJ1-5	TRBV4-1	CASSHFKGQGRGSNQPQHF	TGCGCCAGCAGCCACTTTAAGGGACAGGGAAGGGGCAGCAATCAGCCCCAGCATTTT
.	.	TRBJ2-6	TRBV6-4	CASSPEDSGANVLTF	TGTGCCAGCAGTCCGGAGGACTCTGGGGCCAACGTCCTGACTTTC
.	TRBD1	TRBJ2-7	TRBV5-1	CASSLEGASYEQYF	TGCGCCAGCAGCTTGGAGGGGGCCTCCTACGAGCAGTACTTC
.	TRBD2	TRBJ2-3	TRBV7-9	CASSLSGGAWDTQYF	TGTGCCAGCAGCCTTAGCGGGGGGGCCTGGGATACGCAGTATTTT
.	.	TRBJ1-2	TRBV7-9	CASSLQGYGYTF	TGTGCCAGCAGTTTACAGGGTTATGGCTACACCTTC